The text below deals with one TCR beta chain. The CDR3 has 16 residues. V was shortened by 2 bases and J by 6 bases, with 18 bases between the two germline ends. Germline lookup yields CDR1 SGHKS and CDR2 YYEKEE (reference sequence). Source study methods: Nucleated cell counts were estimated from reference gene primer amplification. Sequenced by immunoSEQ multiplex PCR; TCRdb stores in-frame clones only, minus some. The V and J calls and clone size were taken over from that table, and D and trimming were inferred from the DNA. The table records over 85,000 clones, 65% to 90% of them present only once. The entry originates in a study of blood T cell repertoires in COVID-19. Study as a whole: Donors in the United States, Italy and Spain gave samples during acute or convalescent COVID-19. PBMCs, B-cell-depleted T cells, or T cells were the source of the cDNA or gDNA that made up the material.

Sequencing was performed on peripheral blood. This receptor was obtained from a woman aged 55-70 years with acute or convalescent COVID-19. The chain is built from TRBV5-5 and TRBJ2-1; TRBD1 might be the D (6 bases). CDR3 nucleotides: TGTGCCAGCAGCTTCAACGCAGGGGCGGTTTTCAATGAGCAGTTCTTC. It translates to CASSFNAGAVFNEQFF.